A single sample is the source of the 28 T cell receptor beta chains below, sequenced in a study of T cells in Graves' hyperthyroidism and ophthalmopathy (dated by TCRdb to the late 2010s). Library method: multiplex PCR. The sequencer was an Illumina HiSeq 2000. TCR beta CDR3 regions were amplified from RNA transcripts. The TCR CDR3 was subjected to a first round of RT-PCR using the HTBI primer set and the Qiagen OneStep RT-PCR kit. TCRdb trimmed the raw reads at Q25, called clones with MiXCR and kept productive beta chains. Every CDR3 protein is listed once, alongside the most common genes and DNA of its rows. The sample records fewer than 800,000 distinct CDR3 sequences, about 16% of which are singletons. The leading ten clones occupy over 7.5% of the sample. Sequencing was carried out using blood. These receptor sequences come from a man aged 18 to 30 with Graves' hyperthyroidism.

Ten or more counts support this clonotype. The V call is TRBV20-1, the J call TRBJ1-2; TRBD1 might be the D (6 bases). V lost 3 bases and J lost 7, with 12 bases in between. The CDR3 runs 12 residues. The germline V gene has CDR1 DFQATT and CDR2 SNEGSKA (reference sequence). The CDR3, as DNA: TGCAGTGCTAGGGGCGGGGGCGCTGGCTACACCTTC. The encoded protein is CSARGGGAGYTF.

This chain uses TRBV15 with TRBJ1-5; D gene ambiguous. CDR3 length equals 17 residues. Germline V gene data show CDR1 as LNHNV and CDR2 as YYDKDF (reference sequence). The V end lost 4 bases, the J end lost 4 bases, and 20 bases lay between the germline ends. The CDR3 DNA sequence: TGTGCCACCAGCACCTGGAAGGGCTCGGGCGAGAATCAGCCCCAGCATTTT. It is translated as CATSTWKGSGENQPQHF. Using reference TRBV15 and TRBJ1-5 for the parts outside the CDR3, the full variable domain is DAMVIQNPRYQVTQFGKPVTLSCSQTLNHNVMYWYQQKSSQAPKLLFHYYDKDFNNEADTPDNFQSRRPNTSFCFLDIRSPGLGDTAMYLCATSTWKGSGENQPQHFGDGTRLSIL.

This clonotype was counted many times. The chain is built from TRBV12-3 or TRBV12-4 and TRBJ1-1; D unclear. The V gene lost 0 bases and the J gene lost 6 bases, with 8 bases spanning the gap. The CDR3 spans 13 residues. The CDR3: CASSLAGGSEAFF. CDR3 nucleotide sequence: TGTGCCAGCAGTTTAGCGGGCGGGTCTGAAGCTTTCTTT.

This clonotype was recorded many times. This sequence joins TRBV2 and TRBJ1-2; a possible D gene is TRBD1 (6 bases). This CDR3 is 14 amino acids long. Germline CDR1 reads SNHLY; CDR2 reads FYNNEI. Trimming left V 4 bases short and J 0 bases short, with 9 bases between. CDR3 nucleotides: TGTGCCAGCAGTGCTACAGGGACTAACTATGGCTACACCTTC. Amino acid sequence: CASSATGTNYGYTF. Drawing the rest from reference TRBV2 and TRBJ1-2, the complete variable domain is EPEVTQTPSHQVTQMGQEVILRCVPISNHLYFYWYRQILGQKVEFLVSFYNNEISEKSEIFDDQFSVERPDGSNFTLKIRSTKLEDSAMYFCASSATGTNYGYTFGSGTRLTVV.

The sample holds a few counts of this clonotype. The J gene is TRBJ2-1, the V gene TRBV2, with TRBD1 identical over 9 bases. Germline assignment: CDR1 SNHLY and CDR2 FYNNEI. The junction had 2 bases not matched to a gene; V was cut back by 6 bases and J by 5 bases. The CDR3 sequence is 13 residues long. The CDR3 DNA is TGTGCCAGCAGCCGGGACAGGGACAATGAGCAGTTCTTC. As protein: CASSRDRDNEQFF.

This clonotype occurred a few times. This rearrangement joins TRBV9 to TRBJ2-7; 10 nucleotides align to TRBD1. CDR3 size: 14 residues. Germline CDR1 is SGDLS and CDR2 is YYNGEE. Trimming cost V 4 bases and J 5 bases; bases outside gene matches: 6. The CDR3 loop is CASSLPGQGNEQYF. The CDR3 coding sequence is TGTGCCAGCAGCTTACCGGGACAGGGGAACGAGCAGTACTTC.

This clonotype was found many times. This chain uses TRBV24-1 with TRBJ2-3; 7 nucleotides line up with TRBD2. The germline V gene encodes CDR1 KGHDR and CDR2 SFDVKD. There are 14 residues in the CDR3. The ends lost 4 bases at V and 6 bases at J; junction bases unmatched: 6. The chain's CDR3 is CATSDPDGRDTQYF. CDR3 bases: TGTGCCACCAGTGACCCTGACGGGAGGGATACGCAGTATTTT.

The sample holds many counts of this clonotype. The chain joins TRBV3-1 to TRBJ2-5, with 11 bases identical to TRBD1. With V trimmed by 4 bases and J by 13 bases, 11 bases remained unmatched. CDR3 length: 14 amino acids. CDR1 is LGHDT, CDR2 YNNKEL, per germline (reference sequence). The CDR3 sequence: CASSLKGQGARRYF. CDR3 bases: TGTGCCAGCAGCCTCAAAGGACAGGGGGCGCGTCGGTACTTC.

CDR3 nucleotide sequence: TGTGCCAGCAGTTACGGGACAGGGGGCTTCGACGTCGGTCAGCCCCAGCATTTT. Translated: CASSYGTGGFDVGQPQHF. The V gene is TRBV6-5, the J gene TRBJ1-5, with 12 bases aligning to TRBD1. The CDR3 has 18 residues. J was trimmed by 6 bases and V by 2 bases; bases with no gene match: 11. Germline V CDR1 and CDR2: MNHEY, SVGAGI.

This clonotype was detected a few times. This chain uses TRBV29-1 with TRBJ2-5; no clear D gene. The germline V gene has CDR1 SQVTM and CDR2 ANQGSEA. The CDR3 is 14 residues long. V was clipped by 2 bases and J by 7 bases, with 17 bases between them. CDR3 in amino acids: CSVERWAEHGTQYF. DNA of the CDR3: TGCAGCGTTGAAAGGTGGGCCGAGCACGGGACCCAGTACTTC.

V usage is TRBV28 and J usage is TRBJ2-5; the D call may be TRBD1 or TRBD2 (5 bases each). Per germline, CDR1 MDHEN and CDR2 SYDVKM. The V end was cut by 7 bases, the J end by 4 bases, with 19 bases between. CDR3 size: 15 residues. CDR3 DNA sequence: TGTGCCAGCAAATCCCCCGGGGCGGCCCGAGAGACCCAGTACTTC. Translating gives CASKSPGAARETQYF.

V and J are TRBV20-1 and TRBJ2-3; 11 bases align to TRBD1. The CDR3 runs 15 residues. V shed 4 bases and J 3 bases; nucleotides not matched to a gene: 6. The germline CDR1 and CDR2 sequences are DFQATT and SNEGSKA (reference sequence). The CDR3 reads CSAMGGTGGTDTQYF. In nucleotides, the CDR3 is TGCAGTGCTATGGGGGGGACAGGGGGAACAGATACGCAGTATTTT.

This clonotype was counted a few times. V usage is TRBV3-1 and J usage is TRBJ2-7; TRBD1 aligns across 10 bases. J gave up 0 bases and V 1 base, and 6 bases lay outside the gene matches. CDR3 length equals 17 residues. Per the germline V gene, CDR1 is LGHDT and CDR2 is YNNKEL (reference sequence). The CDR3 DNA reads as TGTGCCAGCAGCCAAGTGTGTGGGACAGGGGACTCCTACGAGCAGTACTTC. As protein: CASSQVCGTGDSYEQYF.

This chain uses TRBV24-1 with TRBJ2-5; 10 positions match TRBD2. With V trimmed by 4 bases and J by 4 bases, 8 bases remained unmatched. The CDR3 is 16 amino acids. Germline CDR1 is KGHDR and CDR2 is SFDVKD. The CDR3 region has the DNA TGTGCCACCAGTGAGCAACTAGCGGGAAAGGGAGAGACCCAGTACTTC. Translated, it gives CATSEQLAGKGETQYF.

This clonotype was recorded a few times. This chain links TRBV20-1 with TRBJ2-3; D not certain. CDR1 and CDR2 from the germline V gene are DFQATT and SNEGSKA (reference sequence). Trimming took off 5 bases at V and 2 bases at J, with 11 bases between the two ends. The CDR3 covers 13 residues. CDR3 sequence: CSALPGPTDTQYF. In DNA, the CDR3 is TGCAGTGCTTTGCCCGGTCCCACAGATACGCAGTATTTT.

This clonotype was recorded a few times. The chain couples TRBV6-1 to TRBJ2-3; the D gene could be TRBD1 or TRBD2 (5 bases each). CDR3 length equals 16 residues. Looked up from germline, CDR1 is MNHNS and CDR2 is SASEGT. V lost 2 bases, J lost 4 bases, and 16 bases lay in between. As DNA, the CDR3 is TGTGCCAGCAGTGAAAGAGCGGCTAGCAGGGCAGATACGCAGTATTTT. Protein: CASSERAASRADTQYF.

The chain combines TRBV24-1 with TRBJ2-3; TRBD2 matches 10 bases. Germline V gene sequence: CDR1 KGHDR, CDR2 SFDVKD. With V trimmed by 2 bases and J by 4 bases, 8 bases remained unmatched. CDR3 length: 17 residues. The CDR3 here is CATSDWASGSSSDTQYF. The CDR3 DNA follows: TGTGCCACCAGTGATTGGGCTAGCGGGAGTTCGTCAGATACGCAGTATTTT.

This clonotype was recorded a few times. CDR3 protein: CASSPQRDSGTEAFF. The CDR3 DNA reads TGTGCCAGCTCACCTCAACGGGACAGCGGCACTGAAGCTTTCTTT. The chain uses TRBV18 and TRBJ1-1; the match to TRBD1 covers 7 bases. The CDR3 is 15 residues long. Trimming took 3 bases from V and 4 from J; bases not matched to a gene: 8. Germline loops: CDR1 KGHSH, CDR2 LQKENI.

CDR3 region: CASSEFQAWNTEAFF. CDR3 nucleotides: TGCGCCAGCAGTGAGTTTCAGGCGTGGAACACTGAAGCTTTCTTT. The chain employs TRBV10-2 and TRBJ1-1, with D uncertain. The ends were cut back, 1 base at V and 1 base at J, with 10 bases in the middle. The CDR3 extends over 15 amino acids. Germline V lookup: CDR1 WSHSY, CDR2 SAAADI.

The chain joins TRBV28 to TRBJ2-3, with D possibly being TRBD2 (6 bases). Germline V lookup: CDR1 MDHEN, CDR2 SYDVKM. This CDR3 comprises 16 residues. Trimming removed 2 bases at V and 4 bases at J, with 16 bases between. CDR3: CASSLREAEWADTQYF. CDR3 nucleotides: TGTGCCAGCAGTTTAAGGGAGGCGGAGTGGGCAGATACGCAGTATTTT.

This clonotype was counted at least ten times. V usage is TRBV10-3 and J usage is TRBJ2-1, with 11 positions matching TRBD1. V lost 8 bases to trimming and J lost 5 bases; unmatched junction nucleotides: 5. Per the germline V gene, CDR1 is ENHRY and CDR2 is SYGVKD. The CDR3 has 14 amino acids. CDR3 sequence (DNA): TGTGCCATCCGGGGACAGGGGGGCGACAATGAGCAGTTCTTC. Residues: CAIRGQGGDNEQFF.

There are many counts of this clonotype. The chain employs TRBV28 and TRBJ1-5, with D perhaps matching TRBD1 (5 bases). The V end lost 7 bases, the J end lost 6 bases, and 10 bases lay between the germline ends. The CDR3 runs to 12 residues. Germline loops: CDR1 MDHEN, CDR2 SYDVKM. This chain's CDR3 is CASNAGFQPQHF. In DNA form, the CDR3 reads TGTGCCAGCAACGCAGGGTTTCAGCCCCAGCATTTT.

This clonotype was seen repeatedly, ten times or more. This CDR3 reads CASRGTDRGGETQYF. The CDR3 region has the DNA TGTGCCAGCAGAGGAACGGACAGGGGTGGAGAGACCCAGTACTTC. This chain connects TRBV2 to TRBJ2-5, with 9 nucleotides matching TRBD1. The V segment lost 6 bases and the J segment 4 bases; nucleotides outside the gene matches: 9. Germline values: CDR1 SNHLY, CDR2 FYNNEI. CDR3 length: 15 amino acids.

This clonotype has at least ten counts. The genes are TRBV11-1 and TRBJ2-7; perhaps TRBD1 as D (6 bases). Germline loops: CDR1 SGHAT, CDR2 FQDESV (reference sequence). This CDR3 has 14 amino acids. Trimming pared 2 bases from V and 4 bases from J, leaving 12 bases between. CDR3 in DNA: TGTGCCAGCAGCTTATTACAGGGAGTATACGAGCAGTACTTC. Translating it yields CASSLLQGVYEQYF.

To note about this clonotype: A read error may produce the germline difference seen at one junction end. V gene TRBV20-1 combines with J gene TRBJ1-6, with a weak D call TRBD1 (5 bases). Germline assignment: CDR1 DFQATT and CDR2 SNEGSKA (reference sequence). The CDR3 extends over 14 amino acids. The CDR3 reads CSARDRQGGSPPHF. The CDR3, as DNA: TGCAGTGCTAGAGATCGGCAGGGTGGATCACCCCCCCACTTT.

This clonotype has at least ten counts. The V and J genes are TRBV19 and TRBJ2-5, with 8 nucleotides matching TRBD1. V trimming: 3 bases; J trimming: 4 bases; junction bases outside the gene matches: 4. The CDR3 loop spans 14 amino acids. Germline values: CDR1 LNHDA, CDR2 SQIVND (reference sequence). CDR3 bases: TGTGCCAGTAGTATGGCCAGGGGGCTAGAGACCCAGTACTTC. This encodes CASSMARGLETQYF.

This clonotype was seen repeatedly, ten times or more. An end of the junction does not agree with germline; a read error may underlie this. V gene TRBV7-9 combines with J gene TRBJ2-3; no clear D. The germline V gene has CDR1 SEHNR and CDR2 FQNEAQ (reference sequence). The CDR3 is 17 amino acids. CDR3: CASSLGARTSSRDTQYF. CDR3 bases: TGTGCCAGCAGCTTAGGCGCCCGGACGAGTAGCAGAGATACGCAGTATTTT.

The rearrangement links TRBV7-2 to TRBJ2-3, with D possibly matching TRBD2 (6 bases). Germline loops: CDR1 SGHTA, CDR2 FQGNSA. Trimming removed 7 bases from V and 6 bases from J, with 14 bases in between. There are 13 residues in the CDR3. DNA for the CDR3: TGTGCCAGCACCCTAGCGTCGGGGGATACGCAGTATTTT. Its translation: CASTLASGDTQYF.